These 2 T cell receptor beta chains were sequenced from one sample in a study of CD4+ T cells in melanoma. Assay: immunoSEQ multiplex PCR; the TCRdb copy retains only in-frame clones and omits some. Among roughly 4,200 clones listed, 50% to 75% were seen once. The sample taken for sequencing was cells from a culture (not recorded whether cultured in vitro). The receptors come from a human donor with melanoma.

This clone was seen more than once but under ten times. The chain is built from TRBV5-4 and TRBJ1-1; D unresolved. The germline gives CDR1 SGHNT, CDR2 YYREEE (reference sequence). The CDR3 covers 11 residues. Deletions cut 0 bases from V and 4 bases from J, with 1 base between. The CDR3 bases are TGTGCCAGCAGCTTGGGCACTGAAGCTTTCTTT. It is translated as CASSLGTEAFF.

The gene calls are TRBV11-3 and TRBJ2-2, with 9 positions matching TRBD1. The germline V gene encodes CDR1 SGHNT and CDR2 YENEEA. The CDR3 totals 16 residues. The ends lost 5 bases at V and 4 bases at J; junction bases unmatched: 8. The CDR3 DNA follows: TGTGCCAGCAGCCGGGGAGGGACAGGGCCCACCGGGGAGCTGTTTTTT. Its translation is CASSRGGTGPTGELFF. Together with reference TRBV11-3 and TRBJ2-2, the CDR3 gives the full variable domain: EAGVVQSPRYKIIEKKQPVAFWCNPISGHNTLYWYLQNLGQGPELLIRYENEEAVDDSQLPKDRFSAERLKGVDSTLKIQPAELGDSAVYLCASSRGGTGPTGELFFGEGSRLTVL.